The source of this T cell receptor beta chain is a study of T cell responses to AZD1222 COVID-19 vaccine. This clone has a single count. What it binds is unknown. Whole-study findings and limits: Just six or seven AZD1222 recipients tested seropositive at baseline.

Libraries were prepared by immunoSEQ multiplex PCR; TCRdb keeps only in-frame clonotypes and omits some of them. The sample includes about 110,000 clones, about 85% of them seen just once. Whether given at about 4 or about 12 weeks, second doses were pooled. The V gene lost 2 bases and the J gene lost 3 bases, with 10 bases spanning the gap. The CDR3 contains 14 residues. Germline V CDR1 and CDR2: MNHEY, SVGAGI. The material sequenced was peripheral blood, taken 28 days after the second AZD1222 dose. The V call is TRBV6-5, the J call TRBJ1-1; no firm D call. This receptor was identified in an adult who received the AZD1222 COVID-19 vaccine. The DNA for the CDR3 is TGTGCCAGCAGTTACCACCGGCGGGACACTGAAGCTTTCTTT. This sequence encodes CASSYHRRDTEAFF.